A single sample is the source of the 11 T cell receptor beta chains below, sequenced in a study of blood T cell repertoires in COVID-19. Profiling relied on immunoSEQ multiplex PCR, and the TCRdb table lists in-frame clones only, not all of them. The sample yields fewer than 70,000 clones, roughly three quarters seen once. Input material: peripheral blood. The source is a man between 60 and 70 years old with acute or convalescent COVID-19.

CDR3 in amino acids: CASSLGSSNTEAFF. For the CDR3, the DNA is TGCGCCAGCAGCTTGGGGAGCTCGAACACTGAAGCTTTCTTT. The chain combines TRBV5-1 with TRBJ1-1, with D unclear. V lost 0 bases and J 1 base, leaving 7 bases between the germline ends. The CDR3 contains 14 residues. The germline V gene has CDR1 SGHRS and CDR2 YFSETQ.

The chain carries TRBV7-8 and TRBJ2-2; the match to TRBD2 covers 9 bases. The length of the CDR3 is 17 residues. With V trimmed by 5 bases and J by 4 bases, 11 bases remained unmatched. Looked up from germline, CDR1 is SGHVS and CDR2 is FQNEAQ. The CDR3 DNA sequence: TGTGCCAGCAGCCGAGACGTCGGCGGGGGGGGCACCGGGGAGCTGTTTTTT. Encoded protein: CASSRDVGGGGTGELFF. Full variable domain (rest looked up from reference TRBV7-8 and TRBJ2-2): GAGVSQSPRYKVAKRGQDVALRCDPISGHVSLFWYQQALGQGPEFLTYFQNEAQLDKSGLPSDRFFAERPEGSVSTLKIQRTQQEDSAVYLCASSRDVGGGGTGELFFGEGSRLTVL.

This clone was seen more than once but under ten times. This chain links TRBV5-1 with TRBJ2-6, with TRBD1 as a possible D gene (5 bases). CDR3 size: 17 residues. V was pared by 0 bases and J by 0 bases, with 10 bases between. Germline assignment: CDR1 SGHRS and CDR2 YFSETQ. The CDR3 DNA reads TGCGCCAGCAGCTTGGGGGGCACAAGCTCTGGGGCCAACGTCCTGACTTTC. This encodes CASSLGGTSSGANVLTF. The full variable domain, its missing parts supplied by reference TRBV5-1 and TRBJ2-6, is KAGVTQTPRYLIKTRGQQVTLSCSPISGHRSVSWYQQTPGQGLQFLFEYFSETQRNKGNFPGRFSGRQFSNSRSEMNVSTLELGDSALYLCASSLGGTSSGANVLTFGAGSRLTVL.

The V gene is TRBV6-5, the J gene TRBJ1-2; TRBD1 aligns across 10 bases. Germline values: CDR1 MNHEY, CDR2 SVGAGI. This CDR3 has 15 amino acids. With V trimmed by 5 bases and J by 2 bases, 5 bases remained unmatched. The CDR3 loop is CASSRRDRGNYGYTF. Written as DNA, the CDR3 is TGTGCCAGCAGTCGCCGGGACAGGGGCAACTATGGCTACACCTTC.

The rearrangement joins TRBV2 to TRBJ2-7, with TRBD2 matching over 7 bases. Germline V lookup: CDR1 SNHLY, CDR2 FYNNEI. The CDR3 is made up of 15 amino acids. V dropped 7 bases and J dropped 2; count of bases not matched to a gene: 11. The CDR3 bases are TGTGCCAGCACCGGTGGGGGGGTTCTTGCCTACGAGCAGTACTTC. Translated, it gives CASTGGGVLAYEQYF.

This chain joins TRBV14 and TRBJ1-6; 9 bases fit TRBD1. V lost 6 bases, J lost 10 bases, and 4 bases stayed unmatched. Per the germline V gene, CDR1 is SGHDN and CDR2 is FVKESK. CDR3 length: 13 residues. CDR3 amino acids: CASRSTGGSPLHF. DNA for the CDR3: TGTGCCAGCAGATCAACAGGGGGCTCACCCCTCCACTTT. Using reference TRBV14 and TRBJ1-6 for the parts outside the CDR3, the full variable domain is EAGVTQFPSHSVIEKGQTVTLRCDPISGHDNLYWYRRVMGKEIKFLLHFVKESKQDESGMPNNRFLAERTGGTYSTLKVQPAELEDSGVYFCASRSTGGSPLHFGNGTRLTVT.

This chain joins TRBV11-2 and TRBJ2-7; 8 bases line up with TRBD1. The CDR3 is 13 residues long. V gave up 2 bases and J gave up 5 bases; unmatched junction bases: 2. The V gene's germline CDR1 is SGHAT and CDR2 FQNNGV. This CDR3 is CASSLRQGHEQYF. CDR3 bases: TGTGCCAGCAGCTTAAGACAGGGGCACGAGCAGTACTTC.

CDR3 region: CASSLQGLNTEAFF. The CDR3 DNA sequence: TGTGCCAGCAGCTTACAGGGGCTGAACACTGAAGCTTTCTTT. The chain links TRBV7-9 to TRBJ1-1, with a weak D call TRBD1 (6 bases). The CDR3 has 14 amino acids. V lost 2 bases, J lost 0 bases, and 7 bases lay in between. Germline CDR1 and CDR2: SEHNR and FQNEAQ (reference sequence). Full variable domain (outside the CDR3, taken from reference TRBV7-9 and TRBJ1-1): DTGVSQNPRHKITKRGQNVTFRCDPISEHNRLYWYRQTLGQGPEFLTYFQNEAQLEKSRLLSDRFSAERPKGSFSTLEIQRTEQGDSAMYLCASSLQGLNTEAFFGQGTRLTVV.

The chain is built from TRBV28 and TRBJ2-7; a weak D match, TRBD1 (6 bases). The CDR3 is 13 amino acids. Germline CDR1 is MDHEN and CDR2 is SYDVKM. The germline V and J ends were trimmed by 8 bases and 6 bases, with 17 bases remaining between them. This chain's CDR3 is CASQTGSAAEQYF. The CDR3 region has the DNA TGTGCCAGCCAAACAGGGTCGGCGGCCGAGCAGTACTTC.

The rearrangement joins TRBV5-6 to TRBJ1-2, with D unresolved. V lost 3 bases, J lost 2 bases, and 17 bases lay in between. CDR3 length equals 16 residues. Germline V gene sequence: CDR1 SGHDT, CDR2 YYEEEE. The CDR3 nucleotides are TGTGCCAGCAGCTGGGAGAGGAGCCTGTCCAACTATGGCTACACCTTC. As protein: CASSWERSLSNYGYTF. Drawing the rest from reference TRBV5-6 and TRBJ1-2, the complete variable domain is DAGVTQSPTHLIKTRGQQVTLRCSPKSGHDTVSWYQQALGQGPQFIFQYYEEEERQRGNFPDRFSGHQFPNYSSELNVNALLLGDSALYLCASSWERSLSNYGYTFGSGTRLTVV.

The chain combines TRBV5-1 with TRBJ2-7; D not resolved. V shed 0 bases and J shed 0 bases, with 7 bases lying between them. This CDR3 spans 14 amino acids. Germline V lookup: CDR1 SGHRS, CDR2 YFSETQ. CDR3 region: CASSLGWPSYEQYF. DNA for the CDR3: TGCGCCAGCAGCTTGGGGTGGCCCTCCTACGAGCAGTACTTC.